Here is one TCR beta chain with its context. As yet, its antigen is unknown. The data were obtained in a study of memory CD4+ T cells and cytomegalovirus serostatus. The sort gate was single viable CD3+CD4+CD8-CD45RO+ cells for memory CD4+ T cells. Serum IgG to CMV pp150, pp28, p38 and p52 defined serostatus. Total CD4+ T cells were enriched by CD4 positive selection. General observations from the study: About 40% of the roughly 160 known CMV-associated TCRbeta sequences appeared in CD4+ memory.

Study processing details: Out-of-frame sequences were removed, leaving 2,204,828 distinct TCRbeta sequences. Assay used: immunoSEQ multiplex PCR; TCRdb lists only in-frame clones, some missing. V, J and clone size derive from that table, while D and trimming were established from the DNA sequence. The data contain about 50,000 clones, 82% of them seen just once; the ten biggest clones take up about 0.6%. V lost 6 bases to trimming and J lost 5 bases, with 4 bases between them. The CDR3 extends over 10 amino acids. Germline lookup yields CDR1 SNHLY and CDR2 FYNNEI. The specimen was memory CD4+ T cells from blood. The sequence derives from an adult in good health and CMV-seronegative. V is TRBV2 and J is TRBJ2-5; D is ambiguous. In DNA, the CDR3 is TGTGCCAGCAGGGGGGAGACCCAGTACTTC. It translates to CASRGETQYF.